These T cell receptor beta chains were read from a single sample in a study of PD-1 blockade in classical Hodgkin lymphoma. The data were produced by immunoSEQ multiplex PCR, yet TCRdb's version contains in-frame clones alone and is incomplete. This sample has some 8,000 clones, with about 86% found just once. Material: CD8+ T cells from blood, obtained at baseline. These receptor sequences come from a human donor with classical Hodgkin lymphoma. CDR3s leave out the opening cysteine and the closing phenylalanine or tryptophan. A D gene is named only where the DNA matches it firmly. Not every row has a clone size; where given, it reads once, few, many or a size class.

size	V	D	J	CDR3
-	TRBV28	-	TRBJ1-2	ASSLWTGTANGYT
once	TRBV7-9	-	TRBJ2-7	ASSLAGDSYEQY
-	TRBV4-2	-	TRBJ1-1	ASSQDPGQLNTEAF
-	TRBV7-9	-	TRBJ2-2	ASSHGPERTGELF
-	TRBV21-1	-	TRBJ2-2	ASSKGTGELF
-	TRBV5-1	-	TRBJ2-1	ASSLIERGYEQF
few	TRBV2	-	TRBJ2-7	ASSPLGSEAYEQY
-	TRBV10-3	-	TRBJ2-7	AISGPLTDYEQY
-	TRBV7-8	-	TRBJ2-1	ASSLTHEQF
few	TRBV2	-	TRBJ1-2	ASVGGQSYGYT
-	TRBV9	TRBD1	TRBJ1-4	ASSVGDREDEKLF
-	TRBV4-1	-	TRBJ1-1	ASSQEGSRTEAF